The next 30 T cell receptor beta chains were all read from a single sample in a study of PD-1 blockade in classical Hodgkin lymphoma. Using immunoSEQ multiplex PCR, the repertoire was profiled, and TCRdb retains in-frame clones only, with some absent. The sample lists approximately 80,000 clones, about nine tenths occurring once. Brentuximab vedotin exposure varied, and every patient relapsed after autologous stem cell transplantation. The sequencing used peripheral blood mononuclear cells (PBMCs), collected at baseline. Source of these receptors: a human donor with classical Hodgkin lymphoma.

This clone has a single count. The rearrangement uses TRBV25-1 and TRBJ2-2; 10 bases line up with TRBD2. This CDR3 region has 15 residues. Looked up from germline, CDR1 is MGHDK and CDR2 is SYGVNS. V shed 8 bases and J 2 bases; nucleotides not matched to a gene: 5. CDR3 nucleotides: TGTGCCAGCCGCCCTAGCGGGAGCAACACCGGGGAGCTGTTTTTT. Translating gives CASRPSGSNTGELFF.

The chain uses TRBV5-1 and TRBJ2-1; 11 positions agree with TRBD2. With V trimmed by 4 bases and J by 14 bases, 11 bases remained unmatched. This CDR3 is built from 14 residues. The germline V gene has CDR1 SGHRS and CDR2 YFSETQ. The CDR3 spells CASSPLAGEGREFF. CDR3 bases: TGCGCCAGCAGCCCACTAGCGGGAGAGGGTAGGGAGTTCTTC.

The genes are TRBV5-1 and TRBJ1-2; perhaps TRBD1 as D (5 bases). Trimming removed 4 bases from V and 9 bases from J, with 13 bases in between. CDR3 length equals 12 residues. Per the germline V gene, CDR1 is SGHRS and CDR2 is YFSETQ. Here the CDR3 DNA reads TGCGCCAGCAGCCCGGACACGGATCGCTACACCTTC. Translating gives CASSPDTDRYTF.

The chain uses TRBV27 and TRBJ2-5; 9 nucleotides agree with TRBD2. Germline V CDR1 and CDR2: MNHEY, SMNVEV (reference sequence). CDR3 length: 15 amino acids. The V gene end was trimmed by 6 bases and the J gene end by 5 bases; junction bases not matched to a gene: 10. CDR3 sequence reads: CASSPLAGEGETQYF. In DNA form, the CDR3 reads TGTGCCAGCAGCCCCTTAGCGGGAGAAGGGGAGACCCAGTACTTC.

The chain combines TRBV2 with TRBJ2-5; 14 bases align to TRBD2. The length of the CDR3 is 19 residues. Germline trimming cut 0 bases from V and 5 bases from J; bases unmatched to any gene: 11. Germline CDR1 SNHLY, CDR2 FYNNEI. For the CDR3, the DNA is TGTGCCAGCAGTGAAGCCCCGGGACTAGCGGGAGCTCCCGTCGAGACCCAGTACTTC. Translation: CASSEAPGLAGAPVETQYF. The whole variable domain, filled in from reference TRBV2 and TRBJ2-5, reads EPEVTQTPSHQVTQMGQEVILRCVPISNHLYFYWYRQILGQKVEFLVSFYNNEISEKSEIFDDQFSVERPDGSNFTLKIRSTKLEDSAMYFCASSEAPGLAGAPVETQYFGPGTRLLVL.

The chain carries TRBV18 and TRBJ2-7, with D possibly called TRBD1 or TRBD2 (5 bases each). The CDR3 loop spans 13 amino acids. V lost 6 bases and J 2 bases, leaving 11 bases between the germline ends. CDR1 KGHSH and CDR2 LQKENI come from the germline V gene. In DNA form, the CDR3 reads TGTGCCAGCTCCCCGGGGCGACCCTACGAGCAGTACTTC. Amino acids: CASSPGRPYEQYF.

J is TRBJ1-1 and V is TRBV10-2; 7 nucleotides agree with TRBD1. The CDR3 runs to 17 residues. V shed 7 bases, J shed 0 bases, and the junction held 14 bases outside the gene matches. Germline CDR1 is WSHSY and CDR2 is SAAADI. CDR3 sequence (DNA): TGCGCCAGCAAAGGGGGCGGGACAGCACTACTGAACACTGAAGCTTTCTTT. It is translated as CASKGGGTALLNTEAFF.

This clone has a single count. This chain uses TRBV9 with TRBJ2-3; the match to TRBD2 covers 10 bases. The CDR3 consists of 16 residues. V dropped 4 bases and J dropped 4; count of bases not matched to a gene: 9. CDR1 SGDLS and CDR2 YYNGEE come from the germline V gene. CDR3 sequence: CASSLRTSGASDTQYF. CDR3 nucleotide sequence: TGTGCCAGCAGCCTACGGACTAGCGGAGCCTCAGATACGCAGTATTTT.

The V and J genes are TRBV15 and TRBJ2-5; 7 bases map to TRBD2. J lost 5 bases, V lost 8 bases, and 20 bases had no gene match. Germline loops: CDR1 LNHNV, CDR2 YYDKDF (reference sequence). This CDR3 is 17 amino acids long. In nucleotides, the CDR3 is TGTGCCACCCACAGCATCACCGGGACTACCCCTGGGGAGACCCAGTACTTC. It codes for CATHSITGTTPGETQYF.

The chain uses TRBV9 and TRBJ2-5; perhaps TRBD2 as D (5 bases). Trimming pared 0 bases from V and 3 bases from J, leaving 9 bases between. Germline lookup yields CDR1 SGDLS and CDR2 YYNGEE. The CDR3 is 14 residues long. The CDR3 DNA sequence: TGTGCCAGCAGCGTAGGAGCGGCCGAAGAGACCCAGTACTTC. This encodes CASSVGAAEETQYF.

The chain uses TRBV6-1 and TRBJ1-5; D is possibly TRBD1 (6 bases). Germline assignment: CDR1 MNHNS and CDR2 SASEGT. This CDR3 contains 15 residues. V was shortened by 8 bases and J by 0 bases, with 14 bases between the two germline ends. CDR3 sequence reads: CASDQGPYSNQPQHF. In nucleotides, the CDR3 is TGTGCCAGCGATCAGGGGCCCTATAGCAATCAGCCCCAGCATTTT.

V is TRBV19 and J is TRBJ2-3, with TRBD2 as a possible D gene (5 bases). Germline CDR1 is LNHDA and CDR2 is SQIVND (reference sequence). The CDR3 totals 14 residues. Trimming cost V 5 bases and J 0 bases, with 9 bases left between them. The CDR3 protein is CASSETTSTDTQYF. The CDR3 nucleotides are TGTGCCAGTAGTGAGACTACTAGCACAGATACGCAGTATTTT.

The chain links TRBV6-1 to TRBJ2-7, with TRBD2 matching over 11 bases. V was clipped by 4 bases and J by 5 bases; unmatched bases: 7. CDR1 is MNHNS, CDR2 SASEGT, per germline. The CDR3 is 15 amino acids. CDR3 DNA: TGTGCCAGCAGTGCACTAGCGGGAGAGTACCACGAGCAGTACTTC. Translated: CASSALAGEYHEQYF.

The genes are TRBV11-2 and TRBJ2-1; possible D gene TRBD2, 6 bases. The CDR3 extends over 13 amino acids. The germline CDR1 and CDR2 sequences are SGHAT and FQNNGV. Trimming cost V 6 bases and J 7 bases, with 13 bases left between them. The CDR3 sequence is CASRRTGDNEQFF. The CDR3 DNA follows: TGTGCCAGCAGACGGACGGGGGATAATGAGCAGTTCTTC.

The rearrangement joins TRBV29-1 to TRBJ2-7; TRBD2 is a possible D gene (6 bases). This CDR3 region has 12 residues. In germline, CDR1 is SQVTM, CDR2 ANQGSEA. The ends were cut back, 7 bases at V and 2 bases at J, with 12 bases in the middle. This CDR3 is CSASTSPYEQYF. Written as DNA, the CDR3 is TGCAGCGCTTCGACTAGTCCCTACGAGCAGTACTTC.

J is TRBJ2-3 and V is TRBV29-1, with a weak D call TRBD2 (6 bases). The CDR3 spans 13 residues. V dropped 8 bases and J dropped 3 bases, with 15 bases sitting between them. Germline V gene sequence: CDR1 SQVTM, CDR2 ANQGSEA. This CDR3 reads CSLAEIVTDTQYF. CDR3 nucleotide sequence: TGCAGCTTAGCGGAGATCGTAACAGATACGCAGTATTTT.

The V gene is TRBV13, the J gene TRBJ1-3, with no clear D. The CDR3 sequence is 15 residues long. Trimming removed 4 bases at V and 0 bases at J, with 10 bases between. Germline values: CDR1 PRHDT, CDR2 FYEKMQ (reference sequence). DNA of the CDR3: TGTGCCAGCAGCTCCCAGGAGTACTCTGGAAACACCATATATTTT. Protein sequence: CASSSQEYSGNTIYF.

V usage is TRBV20-1 and J usage is TRBJ2-7; D unclear. The CDR3 totals 11 residues. With 5 bases removed from V and 6 bases from J, the gap between germline ends came to 11 bases. Germline loops: CDR1 DFQATT, CDR2 SNEGSKA (reference sequence). CDR3 in amino acids: CSARAFGEQYF. The DNA of the CDR3 is TGCAGTGCTCGGGCCTTCGGCGAGCAGTACTTC.

This rearrangement joins TRBV6-1 to TRBJ2-4; no definite D call. Trimming stripped 1 base from V and 8 bases from J, with 9 bases between. CDR3 size: 13 residues. Per the germline V gene, CDR1 is MNHNS and CDR2 is SASEGT. The CDR3 bases are TGTGCCAGCAGTGAAGATACCCGGGACATTCAGTACTTC. It codes for CASSEDTRDIQYF.

This chain joins TRBV29-1 and TRBJ1-4; D gene unclear. The V and J ends lost 7 bases and 8 bases respectively, with 17 bases between them. The CDR3 has 13 residues. The germline V gene encodes CDR1 SQVTM and CDR2 ANQGSEA. The CDR3 DNA follows: TGCAGCGCACGCACTACCACCAGGGAAAAACTGTTTTTT. It translates to CSARTTTREKLFF. Looking up the rest from reference TRBV29-1 and TRBJ1-4 gives the full variable domain: SAVISQKPSRDICQRGTSLTIQCQVDSQVTMMFWYRQQPGQSLTLIATANQGSEATYESGFVIDKFPISRPNLTFSTLTVSNMSPEDSSIYLCSARTTTREKLFFGSGTQLSVL.

This clone has a handful of counts. The V and J genes are TRBV5-1 and TRBJ2-1; D gene ambiguous. V gave up 1 base and J gave up 7 bases, with 6 bases separating them. Germline V CDR1 and CDR2: SGHRS, YFSETQ. This CDR3 comprises 12 residues. The CDR3 DNA reads TGCGCCAGCAGCTTGATGAAGAATGAGCAGTTCTTC. Protein: CASSLMKNEQFF.

V and J are TRBV7-8 and TRBJ2-5; 9 nucleotides agree with TRBD2. This CDR3 has 20 amino acids. Trimming at V came to 0 bases and at J to 3 bases, leaving 17 bases not matched to a gene. Germline CDR1 reads SGHVS; CDR2 reads FQNEAQ. The CDR3 coding sequence is TGTGCCAGCAGCTTAGCCCGACGTAGCGGGAGTCTAGCACCGAAAGAGACCCAGTACTTC. It encodes CASSLARRSGSLAPKETQYF.

V is TRBV19 and J is TRBJ2-5; 7 bases align to TRBD2. The V gene's germline CDR1 is LNHDA and CDR2 SQIVND (reference sequence). This CDR3 is built from 16 residues. Unmatched junction bases numbered 11, after V lost 4 bases and J lost 3 bases. The CDR3 here is CASSTTFTSEKETQYF. The CDR3 DNA follows: TGTGCCAGTAGTACAACGTTCACTAGCGAAAAAGAGACCCAGTACTTC.

V usage is TRBV6-5 and J usage is TRBJ2-1, with 7 bases fitting TRBD2. V trimming: 2 bases; J trimming: 9 bases; junction bases outside the gene matches: 7. Germline V gene lookup returns CDR1 MNHEY and CDR2 SVGAGI. This CDR3 contains 14 residues. CDR3: CASSYAGEVTEQFF. In DNA, the CDR3 is TGTGCCAGCAGTTACGCGGGAGAGGTCACTGAGCAGTTCTTC.

The chain recombines TRBV7-9 with TRBJ2-7; 12 bases agree with TRBD2. Germline lookup yields CDR1 SEHNR and CDR2 FQNEAQ (reference sequence). The CDR3 spans 15 residues. After removal of 5 bases from V and 2 bases from J, the junction contained 4 bases not matched to a gene. The CDR3 spells CASSTGTSGPYEQYF. Here the CDR3 DNA reads TGTGCCAGCAGCACCGGGACTAGCGGGCCCTACGAGCAGTACTTC.

The chain is built from TRBV9 and TRBJ2-7; 7 bases fit TRBD2. After removal of 3 bases from V and 0 bases from J, the junction contained 3 bases not matched to a gene. This CDR3 comprises 14 residues. Germline-derived CDR1 and CDR2 are SGDLS and YYNGEE. As DNA, the CDR3 is TGTGCCAGCAGCGCCGGGGGGAGCTCCTACGAGCAGTACTTC. Its protein is CASSAGGSSYEQYF.

This clone was recorded a few times. The chain recombines TRBV2 with TRBJ2-5; TRBD2 aligns across 12 bases. After removal of 3 bases from V and 1 base from J, the junction contained 6 bases not matched to a gene. The CDR3 consists of 17 residues. The germline gives CDR1 SNHLY, CDR2 FYNNEI. The chain's CDR3 is CASSDVTSGSVQETQYF. The CDR3 DNA reads as TGTGCCAGCAGTGATGTGACTAGCGGGAGTGTCCAAGAGACCCAGTACTTC.

The CDR3 here is CASSIGSEGWWARPFF. In DNA form, the CDR3 reads TGTGCCAGTAGTATTGGTAGCGAGGGCTGGTGGGCTCGCCCGTTCTTC. The chain employs TRBV19 and TRBJ2-1, with D possibly being TRBD2 (5 bases). CDR1 and CDR2 from the germline V gene are LNHDA and SQIVND (reference sequence). This CDR3 has 16 amino acids. Trimming removed 3 bases at V and 15 bases at J, with 27 bases between. Looking up the rest from reference TRBV19 and TRBJ2-1 gives the full variable domain: DGGITQSPKYLFRKEGQNVTLSCEQNLNHDAMYWYRQDPGQGLRLIYYSQIVNDFQKGDIAEGYSVSREKKESFPLTVTSAQKNPTAFYLCASSIGSEGWWARPFFGPGTRLTVL.

The chain employs TRBV19 and TRBJ2-7; 11 bases are a match to TRBD2. CDR1 and CDR2 from the germline V gene are LNHDA and SQIVND (reference sequence). The CDR3 contains 18 residues. After removal of 5 bases from V and 7 bases from J, the junction contained 19 bases not matched to a gene. The CDR3 bases are TGTGCCAGTAGTCGCACTAGCGGGAGTATGGTCCGGCCGGGAGAGCAGTACTTC. Translating gives CASSRTSGSMVRPGEQYF.

This clone was seen a handful of times. This chain uses TRBV29-1 with TRBJ2-5, with 9 positions matching TRBD2. The CDR3 is 16 amino acids. CDR1 is SQVTM, CDR2 ANQGSEA, per germline. V shed 4 bases and J 4 bases; nucleotides not matched to a gene: 13. The CDR3 reads CSVVKERGAEGETQYF. The CDR3 coding sequence is TGCAGCGTTGTCAAGGAGCGGGGGGCGGAGGGAGAGACCCAGTACTTC.